Shown below are 29 T cell receptor beta chains from a single sample sequenced in a study of blood T cells in healthy people across ages. Alongside a J-beta primer mix, a sample-barcoded 5' primer served in a second PCR lasting roughly 6 to 11 cycles. TCRdb reprocessed the 5' RACE reads with MiXCR, giving one entry per CDR3 protein. The sample yields about 720,000 distinct CDR3 sequences, about a fifth seen once. Sequencing was performed on blood. The receptors shown here come from a man between 65 and 85 years old in good health.

This clonotype has only a few counts. This sequence joins TRBV7-2 and TRBJ1-1; D perhaps matches TRBD1 (5 bases). The V gene lost 7 bases and the J gene lost 1 base, with 16 bases spanning the gap. Per germline, CDR1 SGHTA and CDR2 FQGNSA. The CDR3 has 15 residues. CDR3 residues: CASNYLGDWNTEAFF. The DNA for the CDR3 is TGTGCCAGCAACTACCTGGGGGACTGGAACACTGAAGCTTTCTTT. Using reference TRBV7-2 and TRBJ1-1 for the parts outside the CDR3, the full variable domain is GAGVSQSPSNKVTEKGKDVELRCDPISGHTALYWYRQSLGQGLEFLIYFQGNSAPDKSGLPSDRFSAERTGGSVSTLTIQRTQQEDSAVYLCASNYLGDWNTEAFFGQGTRLTVV.

V gene TRBV28 combines with J gene TRBJ2-7; 8 nucleotides match TRBD1. The CDR3 length is 15 residues. The trim removed 5 bases at V and 0 bases at J, leaving 6 bases unmatched. CDR1 MDHEN and CDR2 SYDVKM come from the germline V gene. The CDR3 DNA reads as TGTGCCAGCAGTCCAGGGGGCGAGAGCTCCTACGAGCAGTACTTC. Its translation is CASSPGGESSYEQYF.

V and J are TRBV9 and TRBJ2-5; no clear D. This CDR3 has 15 residues. CDR1 is SGDLS and CDR2 is YYNGEE in the germline V gene. Trimming removed 4 bases from V and 5 bases from J, with 18 bases in between. The CDR3: CASSSTTGKWETQYF. The CDR3 DNA sequence: TGTGCCAGCAGCTCCACGACCGGCAAATGGGAGACCCAGTACTTC.

The genes are TRBV6-2 or TRBV6-3 and TRBJ1-1; D gene unclear. The V gene lost 3 bases and the J gene lost 5 bases, with 4 bases spanning the gap. Germline V lookup: CDR1 MNHEY, CDR2 SVGEGT. The CDR3 is made up of 11 amino acids. The CDR3 spells CASSYVTEAFF. The CDR3 bases are TGTGCCAGCAGTTATGTTACTGAAGCTTTCTTT.

As regards this clonotype: A much larger clone lies one base from this, so it may be a read error. This chain links TRBV19 with TRBJ2-4, with 8 bases aligning to TRBD2. The germline CDR1 and CDR2 sequences are LNHDA and SQIVND (reference sequence). The CDR3 extends over 13 amino acids. The CDR3 region is CACSMAGGNIQYF. CDR3 DNA sequence: TGTGCCTGTAGTATGGCGGGAGGAAACATTCAGTACTTC.

This clonotype was seen only a few times. This rearrangement joins TRBV7-9 to TRBJ2-7, with 9 positions matching TRBD2. The end of the DNA fits TRBJ2-5 better, so the J call may be wrong. This CDR3 has 14 residues. Per germline, CDR1 SEHNR and CDR2 FQNEAQ (reference sequence). The CDR3: CASSETSGQETQYF. Here the CDR3 DNA reads TGTGCCAGCAGTGAGACTAGCGGACAAGAGACCCAGTACTTC.

This clonotype was observed a handful of times. The rearrangement links TRBV6-2 or TRBV6-3 to TRBJ2-5, with D hard to call. V lost 6 bases to trimming and J lost 1 base, with 9 bases between them. CDR1 and CDR2 (germline): MNHEY, SVGEGT. This CDR3 is 13 amino acids long. The chain's CDR3 is CASRPLPQETQYF. The DNA for the CDR3 is TGTGCCAGCAGACCCCTTCCCCAAGAGACCCAGTACTTC.

V usage is TRBV4-3 and J usage is TRBJ2-7; 7 bases are a match to TRBD2. The assigned J gene may be wrong: the sequence end matches TRBJ2-1 better. From germline, CDR1 is LGHNA and CDR2 YSLEER. The CDR3 runs to 13 residues. CDR3 DNA sequence: TGCGCCAGCAGCCTAAACTCCGGGACTATGCAGTTCTTC. This sequence encodes CASSLNSGTMQFF.

This clonotype was detected only a few times. This could be a read error, since a much larger clone is one nucleotide away. The chain links TRBV2 to TRBJ2-3; D remains ambiguous. Germline V gene sequence: CDR1 SNHLY, CDR2 FYNNEI. The CDR3 length is 14 residues. The CDR3: CAGSESTIRDTQYF. As DNA, the CDR3 is TGTGCCGGCAGTGAATCTACTATACGCGATACGCAGTATTTT.

This clonotype was seen a handful of times. The chain is built from TRBV5-4 and TRBJ2-1; perhaps D is TRBD1 or TRBD2 (5 bases each). The CDR3 is made up of 17 amino acids. Germline V CDR1 and CDR2: SGHNT, YYREEE (reference sequence). V gave up 4 bases and J gave up 4 bases, with 21 bases separating them. CDR3 bases: TGTGCCAGCAGCCAGGGCGGGTCGAGCGGAAAATACAATGAGCAGTTCTTC. Its protein is CASSQGGSSGKYNEQFF.

The rearrangement joins TRBV15 to TRBJ2-6; possibly TRBD1 for D (5 bases). Germline values: CDR1 LNHNV, CDR2 YYDKDF (reference sequence). Trimming shortened V by 5 bases and J by 1 base, and 9 bases separated the two germline ends. The CDR3 covers 15 residues. In DNA form, the CDR3 reads TGTGCCACCAGCGGACAAACATCTGGGGCCAACGTCCTGACTTTC. Translation gives CATSGQTSGANVLTF. The whole variable domain, remainder taken from reference TRBV15 and TRBJ2-6, is DAMVIQNPRYQVTQFGKPVTLSCSQTLNHNVMYWYQQKSSQAPKLLFHYYDKDFNNEADTPDNFQSRRPNTSFCFLDIRSPGLGDTAMYLCATSGQTSGANVLTFGAGSRLTVL.

This clonotype was detected only a few times. V gene TRBV6-5 combines with J gene TRBJ2-7; the D is unclear. The CDR3 runs to 11 residues. V was cut by 6 bases and J by 7 bases, with 10 bases left in between. Germline assignment: CDR1 MNHEY and CDR2 SVGAGI. Here the CDR3 reads CASRDNGEQYF. Written as DNA, the CDR3 is TGTGCCAGCAGGGATAATGGTGAGCAGTACTTC.

The chain recombines TRBV7-2 with TRBJ2-3; D uncertain. The CDR3 runs 14 residues. Trimming took off 5 bases at V and 2 bases at J, with 11 bases between the two ends. Germline loops: CDR1 SGHTA, CDR2 FQGNSA. CDR3 sequence (DNA): TGTGCCAGCAGCCCATATTTGGACACAGATACGCAGTATTTT. It codes for CASSPYLDTDTQYF.

The chain uses TRBV11-2 and TRBJ2-7; 11 nucleotides match TRBD2. V lost 6 bases to trimming and J lost 2 bases; unmatched junction nucleotides: 12. The CDR3 totals 17 residues. Germline CDR1 is SGHAT and CDR2 is FQNNGV. Written as DNA, the CDR3 is TGTGCCAGCAGTTTCGCCGGGACTAGCGGTACTCCCTACGAGCAGTACTTC. Protein product: CASSFAGTSGTPYEQYF.

The sample holds a few counts of this clonotype. The genes are TRBV3-1 and TRBJ2-3; D gene ambiguous. Trimming removed 5 bases from V and 2 bases from J, with 8 bases in between. The CDR3 contains 13 residues. Germline V gene lookup returns CDR1 LGHDT and CDR2 YNNKEL (reference sequence). The CDR3 DNA sequence: TGTGCCAGCAGCAGGATACACACAGATACGCAGTATTTT. This sequence encodes CASSRIHTDTQYF.

Remarks on this clonotype: Sequence at one end of the junction differs from germline and may be a read error. J is TRBJ2-3 and V is TRBV5-1, with D perhaps matching TRBD1 or TRBD2 (5 bases each). The germline CDR1 and CDR2 sequences are SGHRS and YFSETQ. The CDR3 is 14 residues long. CDR3 amino acids: CASSLGGQGDTQCF. The CDR3 nucleotides read TGCGCCAGCAGCTTGGGTGGGCAGGGAGATACGCAGTGTTTT.

This clonotype occurred many times. The V gene is TRBV5-6, the J gene TRBJ2-2, with D uncertain. The germline V gene encodes CDR1 SGHDT and CDR2 YYEEEE. Trimming took 0 bases from V and 6 from J, leaving 18 bases between them. The CDR3 consists of 17 residues. The CDR3 loop reads CASSLAWQTFYSGELFF. CDR3 coding DNA: TGTGCCAGCAGCTTGGCCTGGCAGACTTTTTATTCCGGGGAGCTGTTTTTT.

The chain is built from TRBV7-8 and TRBJ2-4; D gene unclear. Trimming stripped 5 bases from V and 8 bases from J, with 19 bases between. The CDR3 is made up of 15 amino acids. From germline, CDR1 is SGHVS and CDR2 FQNEAQ. In DNA form, the CDR3 reads TGTGCCAGCAGCGCCTCCAGTAGGTACGGGTACATTCAGTACTTC. Its protein product is CASSASSRYGYIQYF.

Only a few counts were recorded for this clonotype. The rearrangement links TRBV15 to TRBJ1-6; D is uncertain. V lost 0 bases to trimming and J lost 7 bases, with 22 bases between them. CDR3 length: 19 amino acids. CDR1 LNHNV and CDR2 YYDKDF come from the germline V gene (reference sequence). CDR3: CATSRDEGLLGLGNSPLHF. The DNA of the CDR3 is TGTGCCACCAGCAGAGATGAAGGGCTATTGGGGTTGGGGAATTCACCCCTCCACTTT.

The V gene is TRBV10-3, the J gene TRBJ2-3; D is perhaps TRBD2 (6 bases). The CDR3 runs 15 residues. Trimming stripped 5 bases from V and 4 bases from J, with 16 bases between. Germline V gene lookup returns CDR1 ENHRY and CDR2 SYGVKD. The CDR3 DNA reads TGTGCCATCAGTCTAGCGCCCGGGCAAGCAGATACGCAGTATTTT. This codes for CAISLAPGQADTQYF.

V and J are TRBV7-2 and TRBJ2-7, with D maybe TRBD2 (5 bases). Germline CDR1 and CDR2: SGHTA and FQGNSA. Between the trimmed V and J ends, which lost 1 base and 0 bases, there was a span of 10 bases. The CDR3 spans 15 residues. CDR3 sequence: CASSLGGILSYEQYF. The DNA for the CDR3 is TGTGCCAGCAGCTTAGGAGGGATCCTCTCCTACGAGCAGTACTTC.

V gene TRBV28 combines with J gene TRBJ1-6; D not certain. The germline V gene encodes CDR1 MDHEN and CDR2 SYDVKM. The CDR3 runs 16 residues. V lost 6 bases to trimming and J lost 0 bases, with 12 bases between them. CDR3 sequence (DNA): TGTGCCAGCAGCATCTTACAGAGCTCCTATAATTCACCCCTCCACTTT. Residues: CASSILQSSYNSPLHF.

In nucleotides, the CDR3 is TGTGCCATCAGTGCGTCTCCGGGGGGGCAGGAGACCCAGTACTTC. Protein product: CAISASPGGQETQYF. This chain uses TRBV10-3 with TRBJ2-5, with 8 bases that match TRBD2. Germline CDR1 and CDR2: ENHRY and SYGVKD. Losses at the gene ends were 4 bases for V and 5 bases for J; bases not matched to a gene: 9. There are 15 residues in the CDR3.

The genes are TRBV7-9 and TRBJ2-2; 10 nucleotides line up with TRBD1. Germline V gives CDR1 SEHNR, CDR2 FQNEAQ (reference sequence). The CDR3 loop spans 19 amino acids. The V gene end was trimmed by 8 bases and the J gene end by 1 base; junction bases not matched to a gene: 16. Here the CDR3 reads CASPLGRTGGSRNTGELFF. Here the CDR3 DNA reads TGTGCCAGCCCCCTCGGCCGGACAGGGGGTTCGAGGAACACCGGGGAGCTGTTTTTT. The full variable domain, in which reference TRBV7-9 and TRBJ2-2 provide the parts outside the CDR3, is DTGVSQNPRHKITKRGQNVTFRCDPISEHNRLYWYRQTLGQGPEFLTYFQNEAQLEKSRLLSDRFSAERPKGSFSTLEIQRTEQGDSAMYLCASPLGRTGGSRNTGELFFGEGSRLTVL.

This chain links TRBV29-1 with TRBJ2-3; maybe TRBD2 (6 bases). The germline V gene encodes CDR1 SQVTM and CDR2 ANQGSEA. The CDR3 length is 14 residues. V gave up 3 bases and J gave up 1 base, with 11 bases separating them. The CDR3 DNA sequence: TGCAGCGTTGAGTACGGGGGAGGCACAGATACGCAGTATTTT. This codes for CSVEYGGGTDTQYF.

This rearrangement joins TRBV3-1 to TRBJ1-4; no reliable D call. This CDR3 is built from 13 residues. The V end lost 3 bases, the J end lost 7 bases, and 9 bases lay between the germline ends. CDR1 is LGHDT and CDR2 is YNNKEL in the germline V gene (reference sequence). The DNA of the CDR3 is TGTGCCAGCAGCCATCTAGGACGTGAAAAACTGTTTTTT. This gives the protein CASSHLGREKLFF.

CDR3 coding DNA: TGTGCCAGCAGTTACTCCCGGGGAACCTACGAGCAGTACTTC. Its protein is CASSYSRGTYEQYF. The V and J genes are TRBV6-5 and TRBJ2-7, with a possible D match to TRBD2 (5 bases). V was trimmed by 0 bases and J by 2 bases, leaving 8 bases between them. The CDR3 is 14 amino acids. CDR1 and CDR2 from the germline V gene are MNHEY and SVGAGI.

This clonotype was counted between two and nine times. CDR3 DNA sequence: TGCGCCAGCACCCTGGGCGGCGGTGGGACTGAAAAACTGTTTTTT. Translating gives CASTLGGGGTEKLFF. The V and J genes are TRBV5-1 and TRBJ1-4; possibly TRBD1 for D (5 bases). The CDR3 consists of 15 residues. V dropped 6 bases and J dropped 7 bases, with 19 bases sitting between them. CDR1 is SGHRS, CDR2 YFSETQ, per germline.

The genes are TRBV27 and TRBJ2-7; D might be TRBD1 (5 bases). The germline V and J ends were trimmed by 4 bases and 2 bases, with 12 bases remaining between them. CDR1 is MNHEY, CDR2 SMNVEV, per germline (reference sequence). This CDR3 is 14 amino acids long. The DNA for the CDR3 is TGTGCCAGCAGTTCAGGACAACCACCCTACGAGCAGTACGTC. This codes for CASSSGQPPYEQYV.